What follows are 32 T cell receptor beta chains derived from one specimen sequenced in a study of OX40 agonist ivuxolimab in advanced cancers. The assay was immunoSEQ multiplex PCR, and TCRdb's table has in-frame clones only and misses some. In the table there are 75,000 to 100,000 clones, roughly 80% of which are singletons. Here the sequenced sample was CD4+ or CD8+ T cells sorted from blood, taken in a trial of the OX40 agonist ivuxolimab. The receptors were sampled from an adult with an advanced solid tumor such as melanoma, head and neck, liver or kidney cancer.

The chain combines TRBV6-5 with TRBJ2-4; D uncertain. V lost 4 bases, J lost 0 bases, and 4 bases lay in between. The CDR3 has 13 amino acids. Germline-derived CDR1 and CDR2 are MNHEY and SVGAGI. The CDR3 DNA reads TGTGCCAGCAGTTCAGTAGCCAAAAACATTCAGTACTTC. This codes for CASSSVAKNIQYF.

The chain links TRBV5-1 to TRBJ2-7, with a tentative D call TRBD1 (6 bases). The germline V and J ends were trimmed by 1 base and 4 bases, with 12 bases remaining between them. CDR3 length: 14 residues. The germline CDR1 and CDR2 sequences are SGHRS and YFSETQ. The CDR3 protein is CASSLKGGLYEQYF. CDR3 in DNA: TGCGCCAGCAGCTTGAAAGGGGGATTGTACGAGCAGTACTTC.

There are a few counts of this clone. The chain links TRBV6-6 to TRBJ1-5, with 7 positions matching TRBD1. Looked up from germline, CDR1 is MNHNY and CDR2 is SVGAGI (reference sequence). The CDR3 length is 15 residues. The junction had 11 bases not matched to a gene; V was cut back by 6 bases and J by 6 bases. The CDR3 is CASSGTVDQRQPQHF. The CDR3 DNA is TGTGCCAGCAGCGGGACAGTAGATCAGCGTCAGCCCCAGCATTTT.

The rearrangement joins TRBV13 to TRBJ1-2; D is ambiguous. This CDR3 spans 14 amino acids. Germline values: CDR1 PRHDT, CDR2 FYEKMQ (reference sequence). The V and J ends lost 3 bases and 1 base respectively, with 9 bases between them. Here the CDR3 DNA reads TGTGCCAGCAGCTTGAGCGGCTTTAACTATGGCTACACCTTC. The encoded protein is CASSLSGFNYGYTF.

The rearrangement links TRBV2 to TRBJ2-5; D remains unclear. Germline CDR1 SNHLY, CDR2 FYNNEI. Trimming removed 3 bases at V and 1 base at J, with 9 bases between. The CDR3 extends over 14 amino acids. CDR3 sequence (DNA): TGTGCCAGCAGTGAGGACCGCGCCCAAGAGACCCAGTACTTC. It is translated as CASSEDRAQETQYF.

The rearrangement links TRBV7-2 to TRBJ2-3; D uncertain. The CDR3 is made up of 13 amino acids. V gave up 5 bases and J gave up 0 bases, with 6 bases separating them. Germline V gene lookup returns CDR1 SGHTA and CDR2 FQGNSA. The DNA of the CDR3 is TGTGCCAGCAGCCCTCCGAGCACAGATACGCAGTATTTT. Its protein is CASSPPSTDTQYF.

The rearrangement uses TRBV7-9 and TRBJ2-6; D remains ambiguous. Germline CDR1 SEHNR, CDR2 FQNEAQ (reference sequence). Trimming shortened V by 6 bases and J by 0 bases, and 15 bases separated the two germline ends. This CDR3 region has 17 residues. CDR3 DNA: TGTGCCAGCAGATCAGAGGTAGGGCTCTCTGGGGCCAACGTCCTGACTTTC. Amino acid sequence: CASRSEVGLSGANVLTF.

V is TRBV4-3 and J is TRBJ2-3, with 8 bases aligning to TRBD1. V shed 5 bases, J shed 5 bases, and the junction held 12 bases outside the gene matches. There are 16 residues in the CDR3. Germline lookup yields CDR1 LGHNA and CDR2 YSLEER. The chain's CDR3 is CASSSPTGAERDTQYF. The CDR3 nucleotides are TGCGCCAGCAGCTCTCCGACAGGGGCGGAACGAGATACGCAGTATTTT.

This clone was observed a handful of times. The V gene is TRBV6-6, the J gene TRBJ2-1; 7 nucleotides line up with TRBD2. The germline CDR1 and CDR2 sequences are MNHNY and SVGAGI (reference sequence). CDR3 length equals 14 residues. Trimming took 4 bases from V and 3 from J; bases not matched to a gene: 3. The CDR3 loop is CASSSPGGYNEQFF. The CDR3 DNA reads TGTGCCAGCAGTTCCCCGGGGGGCTACAATGAGCAGTTCTTC.

The chain combines TRBV4-1 with TRBJ2-3; no clear D gene. This CDR3 is built from 16 residues. In germline, CDR1 is MGHRA, CDR2 YSYEKL. Trimming shortened V by 1 base and J by 0 bases, and 11 bases separated the two germline ends. The CDR3 reads CASSQGGATSTDTQYF. As DNA, the CDR3 is TGCGCCAGCAGCCAAGGTGGAGCGACTAGCACAGATACGCAGTATTTT.

This clone was found once. DNA of the CDR3: TGTGCCAGCAGTGATGGGCAAGGGTGGAAGGACACTGAAGCTTTCTTT. This codes for CASSDGQGWKDTEAFF. The chain has TRBV2 and TRBJ1-1; the D is unclear. This CDR3 spans 16 amino acids. The V end lost 3 bases, the J end lost 3 bases, and 17 bases lay between the germline ends. Germline lookup yields CDR1 SNHLY and CDR2 FYNNEI.

This chain connects TRBV6-1 to TRBJ2-7, with a tentative D call TRBD1 (5 bases). Germline V gene data show CDR1 as MNHNS and CDR2 as SASEGT. Trimming stripped 6 bases from V and 6 bases from J, with 15 bases between. The length of the CDR3 is 13 residues. The CDR3 sequence: CASSERGMGEQYF. CDR3 bases: TGTGCCAGCAGCGAAAGGGGCATGGGCGAGCAGTACTTC.

J is TRBJ2-1 and V is TRBV5-4; D is undetermined. Germline CDR1 SGHNT, CDR2 YYREEE (reference sequence). This CDR3 spans 15 amino acids. Trimming removed 0 bases from V and 2 bases from J, with 9 bases in between. CDR3 sequence (DNA): TGTGCCAGCAGCTTGGCAGGTGCCGCCTACAATGAGCAGTTCTTC. Protein sequence: CASSLAGAAYNEQFF.

CDR3 protein: CASRKDRGSAYEQYF. The CDR3 DNA reads as TGTGCCAGCAGGAAAGACAGGGGGTCGGCCTACGAGCAGTACTTC. This chain joins TRBV7-2 and TRBJ2-7; 9 bases are shared with TRBD1. V lost 6 bases and J lost 2; bases outside the gene matches: 8. The CDR3 length is 15 residues. Germline V gene data show CDR1 as SGHTA and CDR2 as FQGNSA.

The V and J genes are TRBV19 and TRBJ2-4; D possibly corresponds to TRBD2 (6 bases). In germline, CDR1 is LNHDA, CDR2 SQIVND (reference sequence). The germline V and J ends were trimmed by 9 bases and 0 bases, with 12 bases remaining between them. This CDR3 contains 14 residues. The CDR3 reads CASRGTLAKNIQYF. The CDR3 DNA reads TGTGCCAGCCGGGGGACCCTAGCCAAAAACATTCAGTACTTC.

The V and J genes are TRBV7-9 and TRBJ1-4, with D unresolved. The CDR3 has 15 amino acids. The germline V gene has CDR1 SEHNR and CDR2 FQNEAQ (reference sequence). Trimming removed 4 bases at V and 4 bases at J, with 13 bases between. The CDR3 DNA reads as TGTGCCAGCAGCTCCGGCGGGCTTCATAATGAAAAACTGTTTTTT. It encodes CASSSGGLHNEKLFF.

The V gene is TRBV6-4, the J gene TRBJ1-3; D is undetermined. The CDR3 sequence is 18 residues long. The V and J ends lost 2 bases and 0 bases respectively, with 17 bases between them. Germline-derived CDR1 and CDR2 are MRHNA and SNTAGT. The CDR3 coding sequence is TGTGCCAGCAGTGACAGCGTGCATCGGGCTGACTCTGGAAACACCATATATTTT. Translated, it gives CASSDSVHRADSGNTIYF.

The rearrangement links TRBV19 to TRBJ2-3, with 7 bases identical to TRBD2. Germline CDR1 LNHDA, CDR2 SQIVND (reference sequence). The V segment lost 5 bases and the J segment 8 bases; nucleotides outside the gene matches: 7. This CDR3 comprises 13 residues. The CDR3 protein is CASSGTSETTQYF. The CDR3 DNA reads as TGTGCCAGTAGTGGAACTAGCGAGACTACGCAGTATTTT.

This clone has ten or more counts. The V call is TRBV5-1, the J call TRBJ2-7; D remains ambiguous. The length of the CDR3 is 15 residues. V was clipped by 4 bases and J by 2 bases, with 16 bases between them. CDR1 and CDR2 from the germline V gene are SGHRS and YFSETQ. The CDR3 region has the DNA TGCGCCAGCAGCCCTTACCAAGCACCTCCCTACGAGCAGTACTTC. Translating it yields CASSPYQAPPYEQYF.

Only one count was recorded for this clone. This CDR3 is CAWSGGASYEQYF. In nucleotides, the CDR3 is TGTGCCTGGAGTGGGGGAGCCTCCTACGAGCAGTACTTC. The chain uses TRBV30 and TRBJ2-7, with D perhaps matching TRBD2 (5 bases). The CDR3 loop spans 13 amino acids. V shed 1 base and J shed 0 bases, with 7 bases lying between them. CDR1 is GTSNPN, CDR2 SVGIG, per germline (reference sequence).

The genes are TRBV9 and TRBJ1-1; 8 bases agree with TRBD1. The CDR3 covers 14 residues. Losses at the gene ends were 5 bases for V and 1 base for J; bases not matched to a gene: 4. Germline CDR1 reads SGDLS; CDR2 reads YYNGEE. CDR3 protein: CASRPDRANTEAFF. The DNA of the CDR3 is TGTGCCAGCAGGCCGGACAGGGCGAACACTGAAGCTTTCTTT.

V and J are TRBV12-5 and TRBJ2-7; D uncertain. Germline V gene sequence: CDR1 LGHNT, CDR2 FRNRAP. The CDR3 spans 13 residues. Trimming cost V 3 bases and J 3 bases, with 9 bases left between them. The CDR3, as DNA: TGTGCTAGTGGTTTAGGAAAAGACTACGAGCAGTACTTC. Translation gives CASGLGKDYEQYF.

This clone has just one count. The V gene is TRBV4-3, the J gene TRBJ1-1; TRBD1 aligns across 8 bases. Germline trimming cut 5 bases from V and 5 bases from J; bases unmatched to any gene: 7. The germline gives CDR1 LGHNA, CDR2 YSLEER. The CDR3 is made up of 14 amino acids. The CDR3 region is CASSKDRVWTEAFF. The CDR3 DNA reads TGCGCCAGCAGCAAGGACAGGGTTTGGACTGAAGCTTTCTTT.

This rearrangement joins TRBV7-2 to TRBJ1-3; D not resolved. This CDR3 comprises 15 residues. The germline V gene encodes CDR1 SGHTA and CDR2 FQGNSA. V shed 0 bases and J shed 0 bases, with 6 bases lying between them. CDR3 nucleotides: TGTGCCAGCAGCTTAGCGGTGAGCTCTGGAAACACCATATATTTT. This encodes CASSLAVSSGNTIYF.

The chain carries TRBV28 and TRBJ2-2; D unresolved. CDR1 MDHEN and CDR2 SYDVKM come from the germline V gene. The V end lost 1 base, the J end lost 4 bases, and 10 bases lay between the germline ends. The CDR3 extends over 15 amino acids. The CDR3 loop reads CASSLSRRSTGELFF. For the CDR3, the DNA is TGTGCCAGCAGTTTATCAAGGCGATCCACCGGGGAGCTGTTTTTT.

The chain links TRBV6-1 to TRBJ1-5; D is undetermined. The CDR3 consists of 13 residues. Between the trimmed V and J ends, which lost 9 bases and 6 bases, there was a span of 15 bases. CDR1 and CDR2 from the germline V gene are MNHNS and SASEGT. CDR3 region: CASDRDRRQPQHF. The CDR3 nucleotides read TGTGCCAGTGACCGGGATAGGCGTCAGCCCCAGCATTTT.

The chain uses TRBV6-5 and TRBJ2-3; D remains unclear. The V end lost 4 bases, the J end lost 5 bases, and 10 bases lay between the germline ends. From germline, CDR1 is MNHEY and CDR2 SVGAGI. This CDR3 has 13 amino acids. The CDR3 is CASSSRRQDTQYF. In nucleotides, the CDR3 is TGTGCCAGCAGTTCCCGACGGCAAGATACGCAGTATTTT.

The chain couples TRBV6-5 to TRBJ1-6; no reliable D call. This CDR3 contains 13 residues. The germline gives CDR1 MNHEY, CDR2 SVGAGI. V lost 6 bases to trimming and J lost 3 bases, with 6 bases between them. CDR3 nucleotides: TGTGCCAGCAGCGCGGACTATAATTCACCCCTCCACTTT. This sequence encodes CASSADYNSPLHF.

The rearrangement joins TRBV5-1 to TRBJ1-2; D is perhaps TRBD1 (5 bases). The CDR3 contains 15 residues. V shed 4 bases and J shed 1 base, with 14 bases lying between them. Looked up from germline, CDR1 is SGHRS and CDR2 is YFSETQ. CDR3 protein: CASSLWDGDNYGYTF. The CDR3 DNA reads as TGCGCCAGCAGCCTCTGGGACGGAGATAACTATGGCTACACCTTC.

The chain joins TRBV11-2 to TRBJ1-3; 10 bases match TRBD1. Germline CDR1 SGHAT, CDR2 FQNNGV. V trimming: 5 bases; J trimming: 2 bases; junction bases outside the gene matches: 6. CDR3 size: 16 residues. DNA for the CDR3: TGTGCCAGCAGCCCCCGGACAGGGGGAACTGGAAACACCATATATTTT. Translation: CASSPRTGGTGNTIYF.

This clone was observed a single time. DNA for the CDR3: TGTGCCAGCAGTGTACGGATGGCCTATGGCTACACCTTC. Its protein is CASSVRMAYGYTF. The chain links TRBV6-1 to TRBJ1-2; D gene uncertain. The CDR3 loop spans 13 amino acids. Germline V gene lookup returns CDR1 MNHNS and CDR2 SASEGT. V lost 4 bases and J 4 bases, leaving 10 bases between the germline ends.

The chain is built from TRBV6-1 and TRBJ1-1; D possibly corresponds to TRBD1 (6 bases). The V and J ends lost 6 bases and 0 bases respectively, with 8 bases between them. Per germline, CDR1 MNHNS and CDR2 SASEGT. The CDR3 is made up of 13 amino acids. The CDR3 DNA reads TGTGCCAGCAGAGGACAGATGAACACTGAAGCTTTCTTT. This translates into CASRGQMNTEAFF.